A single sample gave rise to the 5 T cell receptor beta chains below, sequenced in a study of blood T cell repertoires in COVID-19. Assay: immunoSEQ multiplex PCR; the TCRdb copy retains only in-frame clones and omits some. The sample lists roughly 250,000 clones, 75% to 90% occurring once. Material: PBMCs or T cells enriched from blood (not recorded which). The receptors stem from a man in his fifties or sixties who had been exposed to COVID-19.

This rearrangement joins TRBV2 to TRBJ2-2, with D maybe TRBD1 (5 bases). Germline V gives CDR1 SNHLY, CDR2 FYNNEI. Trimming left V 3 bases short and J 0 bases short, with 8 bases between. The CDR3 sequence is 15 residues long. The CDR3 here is CASSDPRANTGELFF. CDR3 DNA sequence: TGTGCCAGCAGTGATCCCAGGGCGAACACCGGGGAGCTGTTTTTT.

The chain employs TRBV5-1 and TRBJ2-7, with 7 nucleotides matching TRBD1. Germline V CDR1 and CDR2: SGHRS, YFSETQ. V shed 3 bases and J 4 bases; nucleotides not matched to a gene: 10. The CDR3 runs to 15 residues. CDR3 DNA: TGCGCCAGCAGCTCGTCCCTGGGACAGCTTTACGAGCAGTACTTC. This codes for CASSSSLGQLYEQYF.

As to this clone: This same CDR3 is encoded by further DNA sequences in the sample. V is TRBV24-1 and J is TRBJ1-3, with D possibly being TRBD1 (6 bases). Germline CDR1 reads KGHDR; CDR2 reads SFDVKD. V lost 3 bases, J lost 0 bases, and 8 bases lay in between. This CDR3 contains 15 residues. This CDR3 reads CATSDPRGSGNTIYF. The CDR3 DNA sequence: TGTGCCACCAGTGATCCCAGGGGCTCTGGAAACACCATATATTTT.

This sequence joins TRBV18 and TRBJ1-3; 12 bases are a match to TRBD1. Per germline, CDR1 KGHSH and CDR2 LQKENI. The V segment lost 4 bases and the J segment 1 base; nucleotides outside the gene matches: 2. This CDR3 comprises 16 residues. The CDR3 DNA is TGTGCCAGCTCACGGGGACAGGGGGCTTCTGGAAACACCATATATTTT. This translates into CASSRGQGASGNTIYF.

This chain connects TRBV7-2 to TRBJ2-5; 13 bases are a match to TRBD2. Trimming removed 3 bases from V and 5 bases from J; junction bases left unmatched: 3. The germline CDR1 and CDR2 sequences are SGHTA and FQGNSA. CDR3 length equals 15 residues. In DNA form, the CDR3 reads TGTGCCAGCAGCTTTCGGACTAGCGGGAGTGAGACCCAGTACTTC. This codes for CASSFRTSGSETQYF.